This TCR beta chain was retrieved from a study of blood T cell repertoires in COVID-19. Background on the study: Researchers got acute and convalescent COVID-19 samples from the United States, Italy and Spain.

Germline V gives CDR1 SGHRS, CDR2 YFSETQ. Trimming pared 0 bases from V and 0 bases from J, leaving 7 bases between. The CDR3 sequence is 15 residues long. Source study methods: Reference gene primer amplification in the assay estimated nucleated cell counts. Clones were read by immunoSEQ multiplex PCR, and TCRdb kept only the in-frame ones, dropping some. Clone size and V and J calls were adopted from that table, with D and trimming inferred from the DNA. The table records under 300,000 clones, 80% to 90% of them present only once. In its sample, this clone was seen a few times. The TCR originated in a man between 35 and 55 years old who had recovered from COVID-19. Sample: PBMCs or T cells enriched from blood (not recorded which). The chain joins TRBV5-1 to TRBJ1-3, with D unclear. CDR3 bases: TGCGCCAGCAGCTTGGGGCAGGCCTCTGGAAACACCATATATTTT. Amino acids: CASSLGQASGNTIYF. Full variable domain (outside the CDR3, taken from reference TRBV5-1 and TRBJ1-3): KAGVTQTPRYLIKTRGQQVTLSCSPISGHRSVSWYQQTPGQGLQFLFEYFSETQRNKGNFPGRFSGRQFSNSRSEMNVSTLELGDSALYLCASSLGQASGNTIYFGEGSWLTVV.